These 5 T cell receptor beta chains originate from one sample sequenced in a study of shared clonotypes between healthy human individuals. Here immunoSEQ multiplex PCR was the method, and the copy in TCRdb shows in-frame clones only, minus some. The sample records more than 2 million clones, about 95% being singletons. CD8 cells classed as naive were CD45RO-negative and positively selected for CCR7, excluding terminally differentiated effector memory CD45RA+ cells. The sequenced sample consisted of naive CD8+ T cells sorted from blood. The receptors were sampled from a man aged 18 to 35 in good health.

The rearrangement uses TRBV4-1 and TRBJ2-1, with TRBD1 matching 8 bases. CDR3 size: 15 residues. From germline, CDR1 is MGHRA and CDR2 YSYEKL. V dropped 7 bases and J dropped 5; count of bases not matched to a gene: 10. Here the CDR3 DNA reads TGCGCCAGCAACCCGCTCGGGACAGGAAACAATGAGCAGTTCTTC. Its protein is CASNPLGTGNNEQFF.

This clone has just one count. This specimen includes other DNA sequences encoding the same CDR3. The chain joins TRBV5-5 to TRBJ2-7; D is ambiguous. Germline V CDR1 and CDR2: SGHKS, YYEKEE (reference sequence). The CDR3 is made up of 13 amino acids. Trimming left V 0 bases short and J 4 bases short, with 8 bases between. The CDR3: CASSLAGSYEQYF. The CDR3 DNA is TGTGCCAGCAGCTTGGCTGGTTCTTACGAGCAGTACTTC. The complete variable domain, with remaining parts taken from reference TRBV5-5 and TRBJ2-7, reads DAGVTQSPTHLIKTRGQQVTLRCSPISGHKSVSWYQQVLGQGPQFIFQYYEKEERGRGNFPDRFSARQFPNYSSELNVNALLLGDSALYLCASSLAGSYEQYFGPGTRLTVT.

The chain carries TRBV5-4 and TRBJ1-1; maybe TRBD1 (5 bases). Per germline, CDR1 SGHNT and CDR2 YYREEE (reference sequence). This CDR3 contains 15 residues. Trimming removed 0 bases from V and 4 bases from J, with 13 bases in between. The CDR3 coding sequence is TGTGCCAGCAGCTTGGGACAGACCTGGGGCACTGAAGCTTTCTTT. Translating it yields CASSLGQTWGTEAFF.

V and J are TRBV2 and TRBJ2-1, with TRBD2 as a possible D gene (6 bases). The CDR3 loop spans 12 amino acids. V lost 5 bases to trimming and J lost 8 bases, with 10 bases between them. Germline V gene data show CDR1 as SNHLY and CDR2 as FYNNEI. The CDR3 sequence: CASSPSSDEQFF. The DNA for the CDR3 is TGTGCCAGCAGTCCCTCTAGCGATGAGCAGTTCTTC.

The V and J genes are TRBV7-6 and TRBJ2-3, with D uncertain. Trimming cost V 3 bases and J 4 bases, with 8 bases left between them. The CDR3 is 13 amino acids. Germline V CDR1 and CDR2: SGHVS, FNYEAQ. CDR3 sequence reads: CASSLSPADTQYF. CDR3 nucleotides: TGTGCCAGCAGCTTGTCGCCGGCAGATACGCAGTATTTT.